This entry describes one T cell receptor (beta chain). Trimming at V came to 0 bases and at J to 4 bases, leaving 5 bases not matched to a gene. The CDR3 loop spans 16 amino acids. Per the germline V gene, CDR1 is SGHTA and CDR2 is FQGNSA. These data come from a study of blood T cell repertoires in COVID-19. The overall study: Specimens from acute and convalescent COVID-19 originated in the United States, Italy and Spain. PBMCs, B-cell-depleted T cells, or T cells were the source of the cDNA or gDNA that made up the material.

Authors' methods: Cell counts per sample came from amplifying reference gene primers. Here immunoSEQ multiplex PCR was the method, and the copy in TCRdb shows in-frame clones only, minus some. V and J calls and clone size are given by that table; D and trimming were obtained from the DNA. In the table there are some 150,000 clones, under 90% of which are singletons. V usage is TRBV7-2 and J usage is TRBJ1-4; 7 nucleotides match TRBD1. This receptor was obtained from a man aged 60 to 75 with acute or convalescent COVID-19. The sample consisted of peripheral blood. The CDR3 spells CASSLARGQLNEKLFF. Written as DNA, the CDR3 is TGTGCCAGCAGCTTAGCCCGGGGACAGCTTAATGAAAAACTGTTTTTT.